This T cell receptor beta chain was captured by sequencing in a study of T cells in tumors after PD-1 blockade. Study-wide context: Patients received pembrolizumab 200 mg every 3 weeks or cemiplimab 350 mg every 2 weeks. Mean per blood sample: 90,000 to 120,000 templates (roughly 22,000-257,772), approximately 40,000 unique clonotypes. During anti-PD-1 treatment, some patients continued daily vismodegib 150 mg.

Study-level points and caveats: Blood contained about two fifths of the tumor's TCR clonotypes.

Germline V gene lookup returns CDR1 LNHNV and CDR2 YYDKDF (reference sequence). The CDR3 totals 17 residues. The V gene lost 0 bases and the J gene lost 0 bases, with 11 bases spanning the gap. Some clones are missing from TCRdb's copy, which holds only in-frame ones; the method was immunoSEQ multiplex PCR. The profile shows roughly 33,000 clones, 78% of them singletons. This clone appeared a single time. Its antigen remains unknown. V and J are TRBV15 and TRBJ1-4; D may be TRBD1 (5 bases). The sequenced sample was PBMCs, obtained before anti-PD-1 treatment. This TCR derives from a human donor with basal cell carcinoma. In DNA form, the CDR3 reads TGTGCCACCAGCAGAGAGTTCAGGACAACAACTAATGAAAAACTGTTTTTT. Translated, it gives CATSREFRTTTNEKLFF. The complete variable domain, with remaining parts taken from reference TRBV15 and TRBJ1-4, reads DAMVIQNPRYQVTQFGKPVTLSCSQTLNHNVMYWYQQKSSQAPKLLFHYYDKDFNNEADTPDNFQSRRPNTSFCFLDIRSPGLGDTAMYLCATSREFRTTTNEKLFFGSGTQLSVL.